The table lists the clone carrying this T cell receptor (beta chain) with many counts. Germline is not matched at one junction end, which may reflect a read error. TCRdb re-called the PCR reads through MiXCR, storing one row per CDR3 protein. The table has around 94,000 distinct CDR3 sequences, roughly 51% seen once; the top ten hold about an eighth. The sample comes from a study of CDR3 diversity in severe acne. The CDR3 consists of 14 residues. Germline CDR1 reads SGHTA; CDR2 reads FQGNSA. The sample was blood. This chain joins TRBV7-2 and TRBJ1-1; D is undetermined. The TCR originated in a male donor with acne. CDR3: CASSQLARNPEAFF. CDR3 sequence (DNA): TGTGCCAGCAGCCAACTAGCGAGGAACCCTGAAGCTTTCTTT. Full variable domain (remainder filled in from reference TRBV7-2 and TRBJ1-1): GAGVSQSPSNKVTEKGKDVELRCDPISGHTALYWYRQSLGQGLEFLIYFQGNSAPDKSGLPSDRFSAERTGGSVSTLTIQRTQQEDSAVYLCASSQLARNPEAFFGQGTRLTVV.